The source of this T cell receptor (beta chain) is a study of T cell repertoires in cytomegalovirus infection. Findings and limits, study-wide: Clonotype analysis showed dominance of the ex vivo response by HLA-C-restricted CMV-specific TCR beta clonotypes.

This clonotype was picked up a small number of times. Its specificity is unknown. A single record per CDR3 protein comes from TCRdb applying MiXCR to the reads. In the table there are around 750,000 distinct CDR3 sequences, roughly 33% of which are singletons. Germline values: CDR1 SGDLS, CDR2 YYNGEE. This CDR3 region has 13 residues. The germline V and J ends were trimmed by 1 base and 6 bases, with 10 bases remaining between them. The specimen comprised cultured CD8+ T cells from PBMCs, sampled from culture after CMV antigen stimulation. The clonotype comes from a human donor in good health (CMV status not recorded). Some clones in this sample may be carry-over from other donors' samples. J is TRBJ1-1 and V is TRBV9; D uncertain. The CDR3 is CASSVMAGPEAFF. The CDR3 nucleotides are TGTGCCAGCAGCGTAATGGCAGGCCCTGAAGCTTTCTTT.